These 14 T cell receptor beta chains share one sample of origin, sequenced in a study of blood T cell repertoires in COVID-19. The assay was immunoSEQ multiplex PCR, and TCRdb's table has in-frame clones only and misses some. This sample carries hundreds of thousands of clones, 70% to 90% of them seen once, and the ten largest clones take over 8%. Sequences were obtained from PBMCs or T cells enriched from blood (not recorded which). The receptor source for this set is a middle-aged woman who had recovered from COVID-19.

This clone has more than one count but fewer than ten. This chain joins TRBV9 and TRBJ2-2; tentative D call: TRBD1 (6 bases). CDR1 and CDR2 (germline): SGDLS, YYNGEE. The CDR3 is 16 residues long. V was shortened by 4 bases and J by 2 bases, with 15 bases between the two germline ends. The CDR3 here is CASSPLGHPNTGELFF. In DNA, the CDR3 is TGTGCCAGCAGCCCTCTGGGACACCCTAACACCGGGGAGCTGTTTTTT.

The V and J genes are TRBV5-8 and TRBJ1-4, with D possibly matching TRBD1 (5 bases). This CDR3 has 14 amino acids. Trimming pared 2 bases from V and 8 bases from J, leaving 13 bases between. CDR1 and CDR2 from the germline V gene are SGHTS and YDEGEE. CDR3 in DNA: TGTGCCAGCAGCTTCGAGCAGGGAGGGGAAAAACTGTTTTTT. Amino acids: CASSFEQGGEKLFF.

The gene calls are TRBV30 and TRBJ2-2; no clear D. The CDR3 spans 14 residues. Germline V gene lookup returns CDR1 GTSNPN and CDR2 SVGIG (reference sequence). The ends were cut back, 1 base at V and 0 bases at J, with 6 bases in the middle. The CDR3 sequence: CAWSAFANTGELFF. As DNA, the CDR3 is TGTGCCTGGAGTGCGTTCGCGAACACCGGGGAGCTGTTTTTT. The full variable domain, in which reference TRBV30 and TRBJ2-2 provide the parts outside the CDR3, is SQTIHQWPATLVQPVGSPLSLECTVEGTSNPNLYWYRQAAGRGLQLLFYSVGIGQISSEVPQNLSASRPQDRQFILSSKKLLLSDSGFYLCAWSAFANTGELFFGEGSRLTVL.

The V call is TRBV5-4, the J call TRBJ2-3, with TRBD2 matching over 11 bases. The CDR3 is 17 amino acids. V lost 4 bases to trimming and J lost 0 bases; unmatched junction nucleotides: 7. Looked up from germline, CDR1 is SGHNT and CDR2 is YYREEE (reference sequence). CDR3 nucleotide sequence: TGTGCCAGCAGCCGGGGGGGACTAGCGGCTAGCACAGATACGCAGTATTTT. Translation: CASSRGGLAASTDTQYF. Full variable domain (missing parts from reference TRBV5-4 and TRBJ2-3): ETGVTQSPTHLIKTRGQQVTLRCSSQSGHNTVSWYQQALGQGPQFIFQYYREEENGRGNFPPRFSGLQFPNYSSELNVNALELDDSALYLCASSRGGLAASTDTQYFGPGTRLTVL.

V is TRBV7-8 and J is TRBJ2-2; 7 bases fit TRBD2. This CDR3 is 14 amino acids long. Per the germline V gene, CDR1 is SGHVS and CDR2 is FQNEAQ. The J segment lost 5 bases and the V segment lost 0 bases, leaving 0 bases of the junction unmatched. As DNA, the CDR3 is TGTGCCAGCAGCTTAGCGCGGGGGACCGGGGAGCTGTTTTTT. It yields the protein CASSLARGTGELFF.

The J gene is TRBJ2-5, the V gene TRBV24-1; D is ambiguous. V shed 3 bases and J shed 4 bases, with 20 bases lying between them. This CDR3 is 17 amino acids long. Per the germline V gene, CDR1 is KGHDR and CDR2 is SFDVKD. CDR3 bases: TGTGCCACCAGTGATCACCGAGGCGAAACGTATCCAGAGACCCAGTACTTC. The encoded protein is CATSDHRGETYPETQYF.

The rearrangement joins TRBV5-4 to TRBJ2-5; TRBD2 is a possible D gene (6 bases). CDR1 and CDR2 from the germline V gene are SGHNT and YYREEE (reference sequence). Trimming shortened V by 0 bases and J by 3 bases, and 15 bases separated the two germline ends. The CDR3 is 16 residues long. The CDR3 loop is CASSLGGGLAKETQYF. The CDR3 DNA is TGTGCCAGCAGCTTGGGGGGAGGTCTAGCGAAAGAGACCCAGTACTTC. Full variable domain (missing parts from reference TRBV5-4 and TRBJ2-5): ETGVTQSPTHLIKTRGQQVTLRCSSQSGHNTVSWYQQALGQGPQFIFQYYREEENGRGNFPPRFSGLQFPNYSSELNVNALELDDSALYLCASSLGGGLAKETQYFGPGTRLLVL.

The CDR3 protein is CASSIDRQAFEAFF. CDR3 sequence (DNA): TGTGCCAGTAGTATAGATAGGCAGGCGTTTGAAGCTTTCTTT. V gene TRBV19 combines with J gene TRBJ1-1; D is unresolved. Germline CDR1 LNHDA, CDR2 SQIVND (reference sequence). The ends were cut back, 0 bases at V and 7 bases at J, with 12 bases in the middle. The CDR3 extends over 14 amino acids. Variable domain in full (rest from reference TRBV19 and TRBJ1-1): DGGITQSPKYLFRKEGQNVTLSCEQNLNHDAMYWYRQDPGQGLRLIYYSQIVNDFQKGDIAEGYSVSREKKESFPLTVTSAQKNPTAFYLCASSIDRQAFEAFFGQGTRLTVV.

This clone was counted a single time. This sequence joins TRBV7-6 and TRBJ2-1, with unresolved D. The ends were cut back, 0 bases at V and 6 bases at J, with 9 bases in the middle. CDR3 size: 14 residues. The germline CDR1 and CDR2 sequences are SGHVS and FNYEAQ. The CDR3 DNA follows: TGTGCCAGCAGCTTAGCGTCCACCGGCAATGAGCAGTTCTTC. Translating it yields CASSLASTGNEQFF.

The CDR3 sequence: CASSFRWTGDEQFF. CDR3 nucleotides: TGTGCCAGCAGTTTCCGCTGGACGGGGGATGAGCAGTTCTTC. J is TRBJ2-1 and V is TRBV27; TRBD2 might be the D (6 bases). Deletions cut 3 bases from V and 8 bases from J, with 14 bases between. Germline loops: CDR1 MNHEY, CDR2 SMNVEV (reference sequence). The CDR3 runs to 14 residues.

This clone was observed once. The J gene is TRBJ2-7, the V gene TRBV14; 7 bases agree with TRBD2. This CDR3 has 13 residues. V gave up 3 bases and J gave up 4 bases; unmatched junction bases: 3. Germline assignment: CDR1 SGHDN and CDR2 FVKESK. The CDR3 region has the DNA TGTGCCAGCAGCCAGCGGGGGACTTACGAGCAGTACTTC. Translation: CASSQRGTYEQYF.

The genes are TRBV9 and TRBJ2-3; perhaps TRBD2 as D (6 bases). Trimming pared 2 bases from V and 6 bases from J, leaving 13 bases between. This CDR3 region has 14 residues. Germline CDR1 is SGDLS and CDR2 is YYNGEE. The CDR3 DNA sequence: TGTGCCAGCAGCGTGCCGGGGGATGGGGATACGCAGTATTTT. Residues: CASSVPGDGDTQYF.

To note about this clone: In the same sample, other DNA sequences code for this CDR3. CDR3 sequence: CASSAQGSDYGYTF. CDR3 sequence (DNA): TGTGCCAGTAGTGCTCAGGGTAGTGACTATGGCTACACCTTC. The V call is TRBV19, the J call TRBJ1-2; D perhaps matches TRBD1 (5 bases). The germline CDR1 and CDR2 sequences are LNHDA and SQIVND (reference sequence). The CDR3 is 14 residues long. The ends were cut back, 5 bases at V and 3 bases at J, with 13 bases in the middle.

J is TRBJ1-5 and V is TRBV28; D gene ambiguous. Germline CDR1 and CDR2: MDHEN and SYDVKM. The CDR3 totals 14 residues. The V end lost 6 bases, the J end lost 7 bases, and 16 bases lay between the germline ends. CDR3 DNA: TGTGCCAGCAGCCCCGCCTCGACGGAGCAGCCCCAGCATTTT. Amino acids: CASSPASTEQPQHF.